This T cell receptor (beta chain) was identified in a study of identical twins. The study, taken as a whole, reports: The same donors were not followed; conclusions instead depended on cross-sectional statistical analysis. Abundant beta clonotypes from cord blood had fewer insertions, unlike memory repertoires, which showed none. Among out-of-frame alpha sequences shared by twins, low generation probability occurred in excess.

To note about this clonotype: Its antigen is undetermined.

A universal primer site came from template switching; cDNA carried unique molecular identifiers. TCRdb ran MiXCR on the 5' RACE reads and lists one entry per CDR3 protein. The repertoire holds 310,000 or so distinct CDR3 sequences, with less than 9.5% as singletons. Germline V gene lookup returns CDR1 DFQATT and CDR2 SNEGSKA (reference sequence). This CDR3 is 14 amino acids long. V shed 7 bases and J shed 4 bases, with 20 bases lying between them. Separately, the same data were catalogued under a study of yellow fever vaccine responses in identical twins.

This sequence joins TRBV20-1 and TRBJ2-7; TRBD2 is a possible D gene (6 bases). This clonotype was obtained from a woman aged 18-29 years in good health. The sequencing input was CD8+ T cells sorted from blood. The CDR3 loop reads CSVLGPGSGYEQYF. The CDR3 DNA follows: TGCAGTGTTCTGGGTCCCGGGAGTGGGTACGAGCAGTACTTC.